Shown below are 4 T cell receptor beta chains from a single sample sequenced in a study of T cells in Graves' hyperthyroidism and ophthalmopathy. Amplified TCR beta CDR3 regions derived from RNA transcripts. HTBI primers drove first-round RT-PCR of the TCR CDR3. TCRdb used MiXCR to reprocess the multiplex PCR reads, holding one entry per CDR3 protein. This table holds about 300,000 distinct CDR3 sequences, less than 30% found once. Sequencing was done on a sample of blood. All receptors derive from a man aged 35 to 55 with Graves' hyperthyroidism that later progressed to Graves' ophthalmopathy.

This clonotype has a count of ten or more. V is TRBV5-1 and J is TRBJ2-7; 9 bases line up with TRBD2. This CDR3 spans 15 amino acids. CDR1 is SGHRS and CDR2 is YFSETQ in the germline V gene. J gave up 2 bases and V 1 base, and 4 bases lay outside the gene matches. CDR3 region: CASSLTTSGTYEQYF. CDR3 DNA sequence: TGCGCCAGCAGCTTGACGACTAGCGGCACCTACGAGCAGTACTTC.

This clonotype appeared many times. This chain connects TRBV19 to TRBJ2-7, with 13 bases that match TRBD2. CDR1 and CDR2 from the germline V gene are LNHDA and SQIVND (reference sequence). The J segment lost 1 base and the V segment lost 8 bases, leaving 17 bases of the junction unmatched. This CDR3 has 19 residues. Here the CDR3 reads CASATHTLAGGRWSYEQYF. In DNA form, the CDR3 reads TGTGCCAGTGCCACCCACACACTAGCGGGAGGGCGGTGGTCCTACGAGCAGTACTTC.

Ten or more counts support this clonotype. The J gene is TRBJ2-4, the V gene TRBV28; TRBD1 is a possible D gene (6 bases). Trimming left V 3 bases short and J 0 bases short, with 15 bases between. The CDR3 has 17 residues. Germline V lookup: CDR1 MDHEN, CDR2 SYDVKM. CDR3 coding DNA: TGTGCCAGCAGTTTTCCGGGGACATCTCTAGCCAAAAACATTCAGTACTTC. Translating it yields CASSFPGTSLAKNIQYF. The variable domain in full, with the rest retrieved from reference TRBV28 and TRBJ2-4, is DVKVTQSSRYLVKRTGEKVFLECVQDMDHENMFWYRQDPGLGLRLIYFSYDVKMKEKGDIPEGYSVSREKKERFSLILESASTNQTSMYLCASSFPGTSLAKNIQYFGAGTRLSVL.

This clonotype showed up many times. Here the CDR3 omits its conserved ending phenylalanine or tryptophan, so a read error is the likely source. Because the CDR3's place on the DNA is in doubt, the DNA is left out and the CDR3 is given as listed by TCRdb. V gene TRBV24-1 combines with J gene TRBJ2-7; the table's D call, TRBD1, has no DNA check behind it. The germline V gene has CDR1 KGHDR and CDR2 SFDVKD. The CDR3 is made up of 14 amino acids, end residues included. The CDR3 spells CATSAPFILGESED.